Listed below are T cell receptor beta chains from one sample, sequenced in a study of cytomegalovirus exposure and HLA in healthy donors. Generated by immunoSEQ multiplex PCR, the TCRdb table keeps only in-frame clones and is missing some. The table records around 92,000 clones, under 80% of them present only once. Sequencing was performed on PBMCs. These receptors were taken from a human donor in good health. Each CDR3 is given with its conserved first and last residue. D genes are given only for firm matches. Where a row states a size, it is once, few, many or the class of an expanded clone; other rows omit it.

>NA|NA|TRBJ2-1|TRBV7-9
TGTGCCAGCAGCCCTAATAGCCGATACAATGAGCAGTTCTTC
CASSPNSRYNEQFF
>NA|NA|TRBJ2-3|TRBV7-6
TGTGCCAGCAGCTCCCGGGCTACAAGGGGAGATACGCAGTATTTT
CASSSRATRGDTQYF
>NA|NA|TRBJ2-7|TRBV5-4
TGTGCCAGCAGCTTAAAAGGGGTAGAGCAGTACTTC
CASSLKGVEQYF
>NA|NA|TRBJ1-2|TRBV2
TGTGCCAGCAGTATCTCAGGGCCCTATGGCTACACCTTC
CASSISGPYGYTF
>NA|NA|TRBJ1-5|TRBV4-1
TGCGCCAGCAGCCAAACCGGGAGTGGGCATCAGCCCCAGCATTTT
CASSQTGSGHQPQHF
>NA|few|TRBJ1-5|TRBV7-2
TGTGCCAGCAGCCAAGGTAGCACCCCGTATCAGCCCCAGCATTTT
CASSQGSTPYQPQHF
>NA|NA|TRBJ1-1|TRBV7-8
TGTGCCAGCAGCCCCAGATCGCAGGCCCAACCGGAAAACACTGAAGCTTTCTTT
CASSPRSQAQPENTEAFF
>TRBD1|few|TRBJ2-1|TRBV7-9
TGTGCCAGCAGCTTGCAATCGGGACAGGGGAGGTTGAATGAGCAGTTCTTC
CASSLQSGQGRLNEQFF
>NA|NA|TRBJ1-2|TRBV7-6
TGTGCCAGCAGCTTGAACCCGGGGTCCGAAGATCTCTATGGCTACACCTTC
CASSLNPGSEDLYGYTF
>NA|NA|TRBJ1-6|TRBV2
TGTGCCAGCATTAAAGACGGGAGCTCCTATAATTCACCCCTCCACTTT
CASIKDGSSYNSPLHF
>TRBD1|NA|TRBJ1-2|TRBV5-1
TGCGCCAGCAGCCTCAGTGGCAGGGGGAAAGGCTACACCTTC
CASSLSGRGKGYTF
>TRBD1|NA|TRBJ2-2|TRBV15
TGTGCCACCAGCAGCGACAGGGAAACCGGGGAGCTGTTTTTT
CATSSDRETGELFF
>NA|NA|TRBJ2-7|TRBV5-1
TGCGCCAGCAGCTTGGTTGTGGACGGAGGCTACGAGCAGTACTTC
CASSLVVDGGYEQYF
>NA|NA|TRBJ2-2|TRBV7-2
TGTGCCAGCACCCCGACTACTAACACCGGGGAGCTGTTTTTT
CASTPTTNTGELFF
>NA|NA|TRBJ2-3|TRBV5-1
TGCGCCAGCAGCTTGGGGCCCCAAACAGATACGCAGTATTTT
CASSLGPQTDTQYF
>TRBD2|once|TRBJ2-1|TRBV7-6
TGTGCCAGCAGCCGCTCCGGGACTAGTGCCAATGAGCAGTTCTTC
CASSRSGTSANEQFF
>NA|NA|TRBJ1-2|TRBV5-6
TGTGCCAGCAGCTCCGTGTGGGAGACCAAGAATGGCTACACCTTC
CASSSVWETKNGYTF
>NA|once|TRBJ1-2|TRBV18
TGTGCCAGCTCACCACGGCAGGGAAAAGGCTACACCTTC
CASSPRQGKGYTF
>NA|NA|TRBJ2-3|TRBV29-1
TGCAGCGTTGCCCTACGCGGTGTGGATACGCAGTATTTT
CSVALRGVDTQYF
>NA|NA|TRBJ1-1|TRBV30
TGTGCCTGCGGGGCGGGGTACACTGAAGCTTTCTTT
CACGAGYTEAFF
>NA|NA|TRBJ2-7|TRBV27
TGTGCCAGCAGTTTATCCTTCGTGGGTACCGGACCGGGGGACGGGACCTCCTACGAGCAGTACTTC
CASSLSFVGTGPGDGTSYEQYF
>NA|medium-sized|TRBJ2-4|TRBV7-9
TGTGCCAGCAGCCCCCCAACGAGGGTGGAGTTAGCCAAAAACATTCAGTACTTC
CASSPPTRVELAKNIQYF
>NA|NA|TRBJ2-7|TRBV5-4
TGTGCCAGCAGCTACTCCCGGGACATTGCCTACGAGCAGTACTTC
CASSYSRDIAYEQYF
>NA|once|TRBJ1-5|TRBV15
TGTGCCACCAGCAGAGATCGGGCGGGGGCTGGCAATCAGCCCCAGCATTTT
CATSRDRAGAGNQPQHF
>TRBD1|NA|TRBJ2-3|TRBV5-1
TGCGCCAGCAGCTCCGGGACAGCAGATACGCAGTATTTT
CASSSGTADTQYF
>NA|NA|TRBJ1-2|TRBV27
TGTGCCAGCAGTCCTGTAAGGGGAGGCTACACCTTC
CASSPVRGGYTF
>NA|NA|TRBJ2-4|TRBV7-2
TGTGCCAGCAGCTTAGTTGGGGGCGGGGGAAACATTCAGTACTTC
CASSLVGGGGNIQYF
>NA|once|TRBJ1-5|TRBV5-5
TGTGCCAGCAGCCCCGACGTCCAGGGCACAAGCCTTAATCAGCCCCAGCATTTT
CASSPDVQGTSLNQPQHF
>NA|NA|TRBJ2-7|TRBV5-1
TGCGCCAGCAGTCAGAACTACGAGCAGTACTTC
CASSQNYEQYF
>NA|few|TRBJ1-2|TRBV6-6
TGTGCCAGCAGTTACTCGAAGGGGGTCTATGGCTACACCTTC
CASSYSKGVYGYTF
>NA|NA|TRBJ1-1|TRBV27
TGTGCCAGCAGCTATTTGGACGGGGGAACTGAAGCTTTCTTT
CASSYLDGGTEAFF
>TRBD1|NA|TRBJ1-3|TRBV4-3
TGCGCCAGCAGCCAAGATAAAGGGGGCTATGGAAACACCATATATTTT
CASSQDKGGYGNTIYF
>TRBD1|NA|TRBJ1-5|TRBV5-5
TGTGCCAGCAGTATCAGGGGGAAGGATCAGCCCCAGCATTTT
CASSIRGKDQPQHF
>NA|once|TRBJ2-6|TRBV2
TGTGCCAGCAGGGGGGGTTCTGGGGCCAACGTCCTGACTTTC
CASRGGSGANVLTF
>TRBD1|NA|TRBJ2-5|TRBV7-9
TGTGCCAGCAGCCCCACCGGGACAGGGAAAGAGACCCAGTACTTC
CASSPTGTGKETQYF
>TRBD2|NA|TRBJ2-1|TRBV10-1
TGCGCCAGCAGTGAGGGGGCTAGCGGGGGGGATGAGCAGTTCTTC
CASSEGASGGDEQFF
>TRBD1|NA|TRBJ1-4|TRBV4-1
TGCGCCAGCAGCCAAAGTCGGACAGGGGAGAATGAAAAACTGTTTTTT
CASSQSRTGENEKLFF
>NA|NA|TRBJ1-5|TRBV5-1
TGCGCCAGCAGCTTGGAGGGGGAACGACGGCAGCCCCAGCATTTT
CASSLEGERRQPQHF
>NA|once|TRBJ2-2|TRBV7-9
TGTGCCAGCAGCTTAGAGCCCCCAGGGAACACCGGGGAGCTGTTTTTT
CASSLEPPGNTGELFF
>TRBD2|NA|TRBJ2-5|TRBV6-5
TGTGCCAGCAGTGTCACTAGCGGGAAGTCAGAGACCCAGTACTTC
CASSVTSGKSETQYF
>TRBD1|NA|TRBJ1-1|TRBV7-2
TGTGCCGGCAGCCTCAGACAGGGCACTGAAGCTTTCTTT
CAGSLRQGTEAFF
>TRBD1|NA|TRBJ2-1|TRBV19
TGTGCCAGTAGTATGGAAAACAGGGGCGCGGGTGAGCAGTTCTTC
CASSMENRGAGEQFF
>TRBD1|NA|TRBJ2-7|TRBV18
TGTGCCAGCTCACCGAGACAGGGGCCTTACGAGCAGTACTTC
CASSPRQGPYEQYF
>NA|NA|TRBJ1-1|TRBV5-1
TGCGCCAGCAGCTTTACGGGGATGAACACTGAAGCTTTCTTT
CASSFTGMNTEAFF
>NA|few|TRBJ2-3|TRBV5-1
TGTGCCAGCAGCTTGCGTGGCGGGAGCACAGATACGCAGTATTTT
CASSLRGGSTDTQYF
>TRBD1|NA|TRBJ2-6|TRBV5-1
TGCGCCAGCAGCGAGGGACAGGCAGTCTCTGGGGCCAACGTCCTGACTTTC
CASSEGQAVSGANVLTF
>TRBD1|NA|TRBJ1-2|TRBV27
TGTGCCAGCAGTGTCCGGACAGGGAGTCACTATGGCTACACCTTC
CASSVRTGSHYGYTF
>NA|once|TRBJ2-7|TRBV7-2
TGTGCCAGCAGCCAAGAACTTACCTACGAGCAGTACTTC
CASSQELTYEQYF
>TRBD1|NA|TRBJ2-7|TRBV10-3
TGTGCCATCAGGGGGACAGGGGACCCCTACGAGCAGTACTTC
CAIRGTGDPYEQYF
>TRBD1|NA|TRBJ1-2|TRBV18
TGTGCCAGCTCCCCGGACAGGGGGGAGTCCTATGGCTACACCTTC
CASSPDRGESYGYTF
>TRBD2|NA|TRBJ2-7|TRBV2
TGTGCCAGCAGTGCGAGGCGGGAGGGCGACGAGCAGTACTTC
CASSARREGDEQYF
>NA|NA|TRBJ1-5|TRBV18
TGTGCCAGCTCACAGGACAGTAGCAATCAGCCCCAGCATTTT
CASSQDSSNQPQHF
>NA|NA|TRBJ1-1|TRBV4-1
TGCGCCAGCAGCCAAGATCTACAGGTGGGGAACACTGAAGCTTTCTTT
CASSQDLQVGNTEAFF
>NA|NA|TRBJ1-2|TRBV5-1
TGCGCCAGCAGCAGTACCGGGATAACGCTGAACTATGGCTACACCTTC
CASSSTGITLNYGYTF
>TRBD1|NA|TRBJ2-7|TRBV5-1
TGCGCCAGCAGCTTCGGGACAGGGGGCCTGGAATACGAGCAGTACTTC
CASSFGTGGLEYEQYF